A single sample gave rise to the 2 T cell receptor beta chains below, sequenced in a study of blood T cell repertoires in COVID-19. Clones were read by immunoSEQ multiplex PCR, and TCRdb kept only the in-frame ones, dropping some. The data contain roughly 300,000 clones, 65% to 90% of them singletons. Sequenced sample: PBMCs or T cells enriched from blood (not recorded which). The receptors shown here come from a woman aged 40 to 50 with acute COVID-19.

This clone occurred once. The chain carries TRBV3-1 (or the pseudogene TRBV3-2) and TRBJ1-2; D is possibly TRBD1 (6 bases). CDR1 and CDR2 (germline): LGHDT, YNNKEL (reference sequence). Trimming took off 1 base at V and 5 bases at J, with 14 bases between the two ends. This CDR3 is built from 15 residues. The CDR3 region is CASSQVGRQGYGYTF. In nucleotides, the CDR3 is TGTGCCAGCAGCCAAGTGGGTCGGCAGGGGTATGGCTACACCTTC.

This chain joins TRBV2 and TRBJ1-1; D not certain. V was shortened by 3 bases and J by 5 bases, with 4 bases between the two germline ends. There are 11 residues in the CDR3. Germline CDR1 and CDR2: SNHLY and FYNNEI. CDR3 DNA: TGTGCCAGCAGTGATAGAACTGAAGCTTTCTTT. Translating gives CASSDRTEAFF. Combining the CDR3 with reference TRBV2 and TRBJ1-1 gives the whole variable domain EPEVTQTPSHQVTQMGQEVILRCVPISNHLYFYWYRQILGQKVEFLVSFYNNEISEKSEIFDDQFSVERPDGSNFTLKIRSTKLEDSAMYFCASSDRTEAFFGQGTRLTVV.